This TCR beta chain was captured in a study of T cells in Graves' hyperthyroidism and ophthalmopathy. The CDR3 runs 13 residues. The V gene lost 7 bases and the J gene lost 5 bases, with 15 bases spanning the gap. CDR1 MNHNS and CDR2 SASEGT come from the germline V gene. From RNA transcripts, TCR beta CDR3 regions were amplified. Initially, a first-round RT-PCR of the TCR CDR3 employed the HTBI primer set. TCRdb used MiXCR to reprocess the multiplex PCR reads, holding one entry per CDR3 protein. Of a few hundred thousand distinct CDR3 sequences listed, roughly 20% are singletons. Study outcomes and limitations: Expanded thyroid clonotypes (above 0.001) were mostly also found in blood.

As concerns this clonotype: The antigen is unknown.

The sample taken for sequencing was blood. This receptor was obtained from a man aged 18-30 years with Graves' hyperthyroidism. The genes are TRBV6-1 and TRBJ2-7, with D possibly being TRBD2 (6 bases). CDR3 in DNA: TGTGCCAGCACCAAGTGGAGGGGCGACGAGCAGTACTTC. Its protein is CASTKWRGDEQYF.